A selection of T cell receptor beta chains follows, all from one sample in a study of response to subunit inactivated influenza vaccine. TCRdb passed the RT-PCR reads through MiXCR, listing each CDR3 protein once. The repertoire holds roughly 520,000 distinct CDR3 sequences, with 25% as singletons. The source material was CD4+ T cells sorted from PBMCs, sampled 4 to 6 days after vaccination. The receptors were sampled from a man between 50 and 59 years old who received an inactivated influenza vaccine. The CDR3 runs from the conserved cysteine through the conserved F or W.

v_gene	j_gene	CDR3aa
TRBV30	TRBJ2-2	CAWSVARNTGELFF
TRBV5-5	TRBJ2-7	CASSPGQGVAYEQYF
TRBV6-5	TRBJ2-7	CASSYFGSSYEQYF
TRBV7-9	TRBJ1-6	CASSQLGGIRGNSPLHF
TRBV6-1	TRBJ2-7	CASSSTSGRVNEQYF
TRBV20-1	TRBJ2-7	CSARDQTAGTSGSHGPYEQYF
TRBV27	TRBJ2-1	CASSPRRSLAGSNEQFF
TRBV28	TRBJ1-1	CASSLWGDRGTEAFF
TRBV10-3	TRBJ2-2	CAISEGGTGELFF
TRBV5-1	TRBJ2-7	CASSLAASGRNEQYF
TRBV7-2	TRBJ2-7	CASSSWRGGAYEQYF
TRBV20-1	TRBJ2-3	CSARDVSRTGPTDTQYF
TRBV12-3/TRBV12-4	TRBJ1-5	CASRRGGSISNQPQHF
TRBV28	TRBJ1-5	CASSLGTGQGQPQHF
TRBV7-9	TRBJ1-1	CASSLGQGRLDTEAFF